The sample holds one count of the clone carrying this T cell receptor beta chain. The antigen remains unidentified. The repertoire was sequenced with immunoSEQ multiplex PCR; TCRdb's copy has only in-frame clones and lacks some. The profile shows roughly 62,000 clones, less than 85% of them singletons. The trim removed 4 bases at V and 7 bases at J, leaving 6 bases unmatched. CDR1 and CDR2 from the germline V gene are SGHTA and FQGNSA. This CDR3 region has 14 residues. The data belong to a study of OX40 agonist ivuxolimab in advanced cancers. On the study more broadly: Of the patients, three showed partial responses, one with hepatocellular carcinoma and two with cutaneous melanoma. Points from the study as a whole: Expanded peripheral T cell antigen specificity was not determined. The study observed clonal expansion of CD4+ and CD8+ blood T cells by week 6 at 0.1 to 3.0 mg/kg.

This receptor was identified in an adult with an advanced solid tumor such as melanoma, head and neck, liver or kidney cancer. The specimen comprised CD4+ or CD8+ T cells sorted from blood, sampled in a trial of the OX40 agonist ivuxolimab. J is TRBJ1-1 and V is TRBV7-2, with 10 nucleotides matching TRBD1. This CDR3 is CASSYRQGAGEAFF. For the CDR3, the DNA is TGTGCCAGCAGCTATAGACAGGGGGCAGGTGAAGCTTTCTTT.